This T cell receptor (beta chain) was retrieved from a study of OX40 agonist ivuxolimab in advanced cancers. Across the whole study: Patients were roughly 81% male with ages about 20 to 79, mean approximately 55. Participants could have had prior anti-PD-1, anti-PD-L1 or anti-CTLA-4 therapy, and around 40% had some.

As for this clone: Its antigen is currently unknown. Additional DNA sequences in this sample encode the identical CDR3.

The table came from immunoSEQ multiplex PCR; TCRdb's copy has only in-frame clones and leaves some out. The sample shows some 50,000 clones, more than 65% of them seen only once. Broader study findings: Undetermined was the antigen specificity of the expanded peripheral T cells. The study found that CD8+ T cells averaged more expanded clones than CD4+.

Trimming took off 0 bases at V and 5 bases at J, with 8 bases between the two ends. This CDR3 comprises 13 residues. Germline CDR1 is SGDLS and CDR2 is YYNGEE. Source: CD4+ or CD8+ T cells sorted from blood, taken in a trial of the OX40 agonist ivuxolimab. The receptor was derived from an adult with an advanced solid tumor such as melanoma, head and neck, liver or kidney cancer. The chain recombines TRBV9 with TRBJ1-1; D call uncertain. The CDR3: CASSVGGRTEAFF. CDR3 in DNA: TGTGCCAGCAGCGTAGGGGGAAGGACTGAAGCTTTCTTT.